These 10 T cell receptor beta chains originate from one sample sequenced in a study of shared clonotypes between healthy human individuals. TCRdb's table, derived via immunoSEQ multiplex PCR, lists solely in-frame clones and lacks some. The sample consists of approximately 810,000 clones, 90% to 95% of them appearing once. Naive CD8 cells lacked CD45RO, underwent positive selection for CCR7 and left out terminally differentiated effector memory CD45RA+ cells. The sample taken for sequencing was naive CD8+ T cells sorted from blood. The receptors come from a man aged 25-45 years in good health.

This rearrangement joins TRBV5-1 to TRBJ2-7; D remains unclear. The CDR3 is made up of 12 amino acids. Trimming cost V 4 bases and J 7 bases, with 12 bases left between them. Germline-derived CDR1 and CDR2 are SGHRS and YFSETQ. The CDR3 loop reads CASSPSSEEQYF. CDR3 bases: TGCGCCAGCAGCCCGAGTTCTGAGGAGCAGTACTTC.

This sequence joins TRBV11-2 and TRBJ2-1, with D maybe TRBD2 (7 bases). V was cut by 10 bases and J by 8 bases, with 15 bases left in between. Germline-derived CDR1 and CDR2 are SGHAT and FQNNGV. There are 12 residues in the CDR3. The CDR3 protein is CATAWGGDEQFF. CDR3 bases: TGTGCCACTGCGTGGGGGGGCGATGAGCAGTTCTTC. The full variable domain, rest sourced from reference TRBV11-2 and TRBJ2-1, is EAGVAQSPRYKIIEKRQSVAFWCNPISGHATLYWYQQILGQGPKLLIQFQNNGVVDDSQLPKDRFSAERLKGVDSTLKIQPAKLEDSAVYLCATAWGGDEQFFGPGTRLTVL.

The J gene is TRBJ2-5, the V gene TRBV7-9; tentative D call: TRBD2 (5 bases). From germline, CDR1 is SEHNR and CDR2 FQNEAQ (reference sequence). Trimming pared 0 bases from V and 0 bases from J, leaving 11 bases between. This CDR3 contains 16 residues. Here the CDR3 DNA reads TGTGCCAGCAGCTTAGCCCTAGGACTCAACCAAGAGACCCAGTACTTC. As protein: CASSLALGLNQETQYF.

This CDR3 is CASSLGQGAIGELFF. The CDR3 DNA is TGCGCCAGCAGCTTGGGACAGGGGGCGATCGGGGAGCTGTTTTTT. The V and J genes are TRBV5-1 and TRBJ2-2; 10 nucleotides agree with TRBD1. Germline loops: CDR1 SGHRS, CDR2 YFSETQ. The CDR3 loop spans 15 amino acids. The trim removed 0 bases at V and 7 bases at J, leaving 3 bases unmatched.

In regard to this clone: Other DNA sequences from this sample encode an identical CDR3 as well. The CDR3 DNA reads TGTGCCAGCAGCGCGGACAATAACTACGAGCAGTACTTC. Encoded protein: CASSADNNYEQYF. The chain employs TRBV7-9 and TRBJ2-7; D is possibly TRBD1 (5 bases). Germline V gene lookup returns CDR1 SEHNR and CDR2 FQNEAQ (reference sequence). Trimming removed 5 bases at V and 3 bases at J, with 11 bases between. CDR3 length: 13 residues.

This chain connects TRBV9 to TRBJ1-2, with D perhaps matching TRBD1 (5 bases). Germline-derived CDR1 and CDR2 are SGDLS and YYNGEE. The CDR3 covers 11 residues. Trimming stripped 4 bases from V and 7 bases from J, with 8 bases between. CDR3 region: CASSLGAGYTF. CDR3 in DNA: TGTGCCAGCAGCTTAGGGGCTGGCTACACCTTC.

The chain joins TRBV2 to TRBJ2-7; TRBD2 aligns across 12 bases. V was pared by 8 bases and J by 4 bases, with 12 bases of the junction left unmatched. Germline V gene lookup returns CDR1 SNHLY and CDR2 FYNNEI. The CDR3 loop spans 16 amino acids. Written as DNA, the CDR3 is TGTGCCAGCCTGACTAGCGGGAGAAGAGAAGGGTACGAGCAGTACTTC. Its translation: CASLTSGRREGYEQYF.

The chain uses TRBV27 and TRBJ2-1; maybe TRBD2 (5 bases). The CDR3 extends over 13 amino acids. The V end lost 5 bases, the J end lost 6 bases, and 11 bases lay between the germline ends. The germline gives CDR1 MNHEY, CDR2 SMNVEV (reference sequence). The CDR3 nucleotides read TGTGCCAGCAGTGTGAGCGGCGCCAATGAGCAGTTCTTC. Translation: CASSVSGANEQFF.

CDR3 DNA: TGTGCCAGCAGTTTATGGGGGGTTTCTGACAATGAGCAGTTCTTC. It yields the protein CASSLWGVSDNEQFF. The chain has TRBV28 and TRBJ2-1; D tentatively reads TRBD1 or TRBD2 (5 bases each). Germline values: CDR1 MDHEN, CDR2 SYDVKM. V was shortened by 0 bases and J by 5 bases, with 11 bases between the two germline ends. The CDR3 is made up of 15 amino acids.

The chain joins TRBV6-1 to TRBJ2-1; D gene unclear. V dropped 3 bases and J dropped 7 bases, with 7 bases sitting between them. This CDR3 spans 12 amino acids. The germline CDR1 and CDR2 sequences are MNHNS and SASEGT. CDR3 in amino acids: CASSESRNEQFF. The CDR3 nucleotides read TGTGCCAGCAGTGAGAGTCGGAATGAGCAGTTCTTC.